This TCR beta chain was sequenced for a study of T-cell memory formation after mild COVID-19. Overall study findings and caveats: CM and EM subsets held most contracting CD4+ clones; EMRA held CD8+ ones.

One entry per CDR3 protein, called by TCRdb with MiXCR from the 5' RACE reads. The table includes 200,000 to 250,000 distinct CDR3 sequences, around 9.1% detected once. This clonotype was recorded many times. Its antigen is undetermined. This CDR3 comprises 14 residues. The ends were cut back, 4 bases at V and 3 bases at J, with 9 bases in the middle. The germline V gene has CDR1 SGHVS and CDR2 FQNEAQ. The chain is built from TRBV7-8 and TRBJ1-4, with a possible D match to TRBD1 (6 bases). The sequence was obtained from a man younger than 30 who had mild COVID-19 (a few samples of this study predate the infection). Cell type and time point are not known. Material: PBMCs or a T cell subset sorted from them (not recorded which). The CDR3: CASSSQGANEKLFF. The CDR3 bases are TGTGCCAGCAGCTCACAGGGCGCTAATGAAAAACTGTTTTTT.